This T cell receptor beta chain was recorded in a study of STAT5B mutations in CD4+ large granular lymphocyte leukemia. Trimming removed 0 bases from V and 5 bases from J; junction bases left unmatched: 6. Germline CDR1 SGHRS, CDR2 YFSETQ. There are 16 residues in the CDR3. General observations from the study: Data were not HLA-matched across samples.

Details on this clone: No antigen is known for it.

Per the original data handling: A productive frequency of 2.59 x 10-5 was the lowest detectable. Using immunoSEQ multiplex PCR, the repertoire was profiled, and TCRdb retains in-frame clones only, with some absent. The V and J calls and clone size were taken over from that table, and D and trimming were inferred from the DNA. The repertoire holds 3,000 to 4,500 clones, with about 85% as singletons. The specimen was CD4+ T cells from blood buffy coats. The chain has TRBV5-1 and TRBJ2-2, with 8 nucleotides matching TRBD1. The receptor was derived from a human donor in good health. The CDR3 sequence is CASSLEGQGTTGELFF. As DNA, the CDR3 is TGCGCCAGCAGCTTGGAAGGACAGGGTACTACCGGGGAGCTGTTTTTT.